These 13 T cell receptor beta chains were sequenced from one sample in a study of OX40 agonist ivuxolimab in advanced cancers. Data came from immunoSEQ multiplex PCR; TCRdb stores just in-frame clones and leaves some out. The sample has more than 60,000 clones, about 81% seen once. Material: CD4+ or CD8+ T cells sorted from blood, obtained in a trial of the OX40 agonist ivuxolimab. The receptor source for this set is an adult with an advanced solid tumor such as melanoma, head and neck, liver or kidney cancer.

The DNA for the CDR3 is TGCGCCAGCGCCGGGACAGGGGCTGGGGAGCAGTACTTC. It translates to CASAGTGAGEQYF. The chain recombines TRBV5-1 with TRBJ2-5; 10 bases are shared with TRBD1. J was trimmed by 11 bases and V by 7 bases; bases with no gene match: 11. The CDR3 spans 13 residues. Per the germline V gene, CDR1 is SGHRS and CDR2 is YFSETQ.

The gene calls are TRBV6-1 and TRBJ1-5, with D maybe TRBD1 (6 bases). Germline V lookup: CDR1 MNHNS, CDR2 SASEGT. The CDR3 sequence is 14 residues long. The ends were cut back, 3 bases at V and 6 bases at J, with 12 bases in the middle. The CDR3: CASSESGGPQPQHF. For the CDR3, the DNA is TGTGCCAGCAGTGAGTCCGGGGGGCCTCAGCCCCAGCATTTT.

V is TRBV18 and J is TRBJ2-1; no reliable D call. Trimming cost V 6 bases and J 10 bases, with 13 bases left between them. CDR3 length: 12 amino acids. Germline CDR1 is KGHSH and CDR2 is LQKENI. This CDR3 reads CASSMDDWEQFF. The CDR3, as DNA: TGTGCCAGCTCGATGGACGATTGGGAGCAGTTCTTC. Full variable domain (remainder filled in from reference TRBV18 and TRBJ2-1): NAGVMQNPRHLVRRRGQEARLRCSPMKGHSHVYWYRQLPEEGLKFMVYLQKENIIDESGMPKERFSAEFPKEGPSILRIQQVVRGDSAAYFCASSMDDWEQFFGPGTRLTVL.

The gene calls are TRBV7-2 and TRBJ2-5, with a possible D match to TRBD2 (5 bases). Between the trimmed V and J ends, which lost 8 bases and 0 bases, there was a span of 10 bases. The V gene's germline CDR1 is SGHTA and CDR2 FQGNSA. CDR3 length: 13 residues. DNA for the CDR3: TGTGCCAGCCAGCCGGAGGACCAAGAGACCCAGTACTTC. It translates to CASQPEDQETQYF.

This clone was counted only a few times. The chain couples TRBV19 to TRBJ1-1, with D maybe TRBD1 (6 bases). The CDR3 is 12 residues long. V gave up 10 bases and J gave up 0 bases, with 9 bases separating them. CDR1 and CDR2 from the germline V gene are LNHDA and SQIVND (reference sequence). In DNA form, the CDR3 reads TGTGCCACGACAGGATTGAACACTGAAGCTTTCTTT. Translation: CATTGLNTEAFF.

The gene calls are TRBV30 and TRBJ2-3; the D is unclear. The germline V and J ends were trimmed by 4 bases and 0 bases, with 5 bases remaining between them. This CDR3 has 12 residues. Germline V lookup: CDR1 GTSNPN, CDR2 SVGIG (reference sequence). CDR3 residues: CAWTGSTDTQYF. CDR3 DNA: TGTGCCTGGACAGGAAGCACAGATACGCAGTATTTT.

This chain uses TRBV5-4 with TRBJ2-2; D is possibly TRBD1 (5 bases). Germline V gene sequence: CDR1 SGHNT, CDR2 YYREEE (reference sequence). V lost 1 base to trimming and J lost 3 bases, with 10 bases between them. The CDR3 contains 15 residues. CDR3 bases: TGTGCCAGCAGCTTGAGCCAGGGATACACCGGGGAGCTGTTTTTT. Translated, it gives CASSLSQGYTGELFF.

This clone was detected a few times. The chain couples TRBV7-3 to TRBJ2-7; TRBD1 or TRBD2 may be the D gene (7 bases each). Trimming stripped 5 bases from V and 3 bases from J, with 17 bases between. There are 15 residues in the CDR3. Germline CDR1 SGHTA, CDR2 FQGTGA. CDR3 sequence: CASSPGGRGRYEQYF. CDR3 in DNA: TGTGCCAGCAGCCCCGGTGGGAGGGGGCGCTACGAGCAGTACTTC.

The V gene is TRBV7-2, the J gene TRBJ2-3; 8 positions agree with TRBD2. CDR1 and CDR2 from the germline V gene are SGHTA and FQGNSA. V gave up 3 bases and J gave up 2 bases; unmatched junction bases: 4. The CDR3 runs to 15 residues. The CDR3 is CASSFIAGNTDTQYF. CDR3 nucleotides: TGTGCCAGCAGCTTTATAGCGGGAAACACAGATACGCAGTATTTT.

J is TRBJ1-2 and V is TRBV6-1; TRBD1 matches at 9 bases. This CDR3 has 16 residues. Germline CDR1 and CDR2: MNHNS and SASEGT. V was pared by 0 bases and J by 7 bases, with 9 bases of the junction left unmatched. The CDR3: CASSEARDRVGRGYTF. The CDR3 region has the DNA TGTGCCAGCAGTGAAGCCCGGGACAGGGTAGGCCGTGGCTACACCTTC.

The chain uses TRBV7-9 and TRBJ1-1; D gene unclear. The germline V and J ends were trimmed by 10 bases and 3 bases, with 15 bases remaining between them. Germline V gene sequence: CDR1 SEHNR, CDR2 FQNEAQ (reference sequence). CDR3 length equals 13 residues. In DNA, the CDR3 is TGTGCCACCGGGTACGCTTGGGACACTGAAGCTTTCTTT. It is translated as CATGYAWDTEAFF.

V usage is TRBV7-2 and J usage is TRBJ2-1, with 7 nucleotides matching TRBD2. Germline assignment: CDR1 SGHTA and CDR2 FQGNSA. The trim removed 3 bases at V and 7 bases at J, leaving 3 bases unmatched. The CDR3 sequence is 13 residues long. CDR3 residues: CASSFGRENEQFF. DNA for the CDR3: TGTGCCAGCAGCTTCGGGCGGGAGAATGAGCAGTTCTTC.

V gene TRBV11-3 combines with J gene TRBJ2-7; 12 nucleotides align to TRBD2. CDR1 and CDR2 (germline): SGHNT, YENEEA. After removal of 4 bases from V and 5 bases from J, the junction contained 6 bases not matched to a gene. CDR3 length: 15 residues. CDR3 DNA: TGTGCCAGCAGCTCACCTAGCGGGGGGGCCCACGAGCAGTACTTC. Translated, it gives CASSSPSGGAHEQYF.